This TCR beta chain was documented in a study of blood T cell repertoires in COVID-19. Turning to the study itself: Sources were T cells, B-cell-depleted T cells, or PBMCs; the material itself was cDNA or gDNA.

The CDR3 loop spans 17 amino acids. Trimming removed 0 bases at V and 1 base at J, with 17 bases between. Germline V CDR1 and CDR2: SGDLS, YYNGEE. Seattle enrolled patients during active infection and tracked them longitudinally. Original handling: By means of reference gene primer amplification, nucleated cell counts were estimated. This table comes from immunoSEQ multiplex PCR, and its TCRdb copy is limited to in-frame clones, with some not included. D and trimming were read from the DNA, whereas the V and J calls and clone size are those reported in that table. The sample lists 400,000 to 450,000 clones; approximately 90% were seen once.

The chain couples TRBV9 to TRBJ2-7; D is perhaps TRBD1 (6 bases). The receptor comes from a man aged 18-30 years with COVID-19, enrolled during active disease. Sequencing was carried out using peripheral blood. The CDR3 nucleotides are TGTGCCAGCAGCGTAGCGCCCGAGACAGGACCATCCTACGAGCAGTACTTC. Translation gives CASSVAPETGPSYEQYF.